Sequencing of this T cell receptor (beta chain) was carried out in a study of cytomegalovirus exposure and HLA in healthy donors. Broader study findings: Reportedly, diagnosis of cytomegalovirus status by the classifier showed high specificity and sensitivity. A later analysis linked a missense variant in DCLRE1C to the trimming of TCR beta V and J genes. According to the study, roughly 160 TCR beta chains were cytomegalovirus-associated.

Donors in the study were healthy people who gave bone marrow. Germline-derived CDR1 and CDR2 are SEHNR and FQNEAQ (reference sequence). V was clipped by 5 bases and J by 8 bases; unmatched bases: 7. The CDR3 has 14 residues. The PCR made use of 60 Vbeta and 13 Jbeta primers. Data came from immunoSEQ multiplex PCR; TCRdb stores just in-frame clones and leaves some out. Seen here are 150,000 or so clones, 84% observed once, and the top ten hold roughly 2.1%. With respect to this clone: What it recognizes is unknown.

This receptor was obtained from a man aged 18-30 years in good health and CMV-seronegative. The source material was PBMCs. The J gene is TRBJ1-2, the V gene TRBV7-9; 11 bases are a match to TRBD1. Written as DNA, the CDR3 is TGTGCCAGCAGCATGGGGACAGGGGGAACGGGCTACACCTTC. It encodes CASSMGTGGTGYTF.